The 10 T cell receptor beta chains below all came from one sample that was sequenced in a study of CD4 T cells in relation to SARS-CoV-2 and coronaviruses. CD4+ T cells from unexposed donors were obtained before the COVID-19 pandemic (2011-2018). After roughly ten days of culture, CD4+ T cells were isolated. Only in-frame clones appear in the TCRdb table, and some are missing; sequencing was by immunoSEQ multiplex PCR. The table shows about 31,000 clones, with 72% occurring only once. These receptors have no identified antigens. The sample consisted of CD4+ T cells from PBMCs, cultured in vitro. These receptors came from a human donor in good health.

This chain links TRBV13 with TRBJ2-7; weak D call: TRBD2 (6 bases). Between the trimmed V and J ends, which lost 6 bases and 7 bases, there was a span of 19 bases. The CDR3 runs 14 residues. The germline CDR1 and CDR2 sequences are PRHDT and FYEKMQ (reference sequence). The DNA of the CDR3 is TGTGCCAGCAGTCAAGGGGCGTCCGGGGGAGAGCAGTACTTC. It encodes CASSQGASGGEQYF.

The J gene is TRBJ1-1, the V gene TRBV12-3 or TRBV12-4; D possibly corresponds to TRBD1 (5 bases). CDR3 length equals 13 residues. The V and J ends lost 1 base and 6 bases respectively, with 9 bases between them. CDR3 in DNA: TGTGCCAGCAGTTTAGATTGGGGGGCTGAAGCTTTCTTT. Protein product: CASSLDWGAEAFF.

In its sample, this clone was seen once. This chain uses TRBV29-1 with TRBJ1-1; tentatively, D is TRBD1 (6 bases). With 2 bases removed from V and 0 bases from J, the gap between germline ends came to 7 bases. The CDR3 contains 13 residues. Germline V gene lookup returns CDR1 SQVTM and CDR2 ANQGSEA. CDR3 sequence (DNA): TGCAGCGTTGAACGGACAGTGAACACTGAAGCTTTCTTT. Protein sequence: CSVERTVNTEAFF.

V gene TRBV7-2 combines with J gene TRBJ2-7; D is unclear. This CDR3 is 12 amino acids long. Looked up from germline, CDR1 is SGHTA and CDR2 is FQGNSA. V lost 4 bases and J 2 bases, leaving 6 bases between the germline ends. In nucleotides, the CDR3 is TGTGCCAGCAGCTCCGACACCTACGAGCAGTACTTC. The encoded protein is CASSSDTYEQYF.

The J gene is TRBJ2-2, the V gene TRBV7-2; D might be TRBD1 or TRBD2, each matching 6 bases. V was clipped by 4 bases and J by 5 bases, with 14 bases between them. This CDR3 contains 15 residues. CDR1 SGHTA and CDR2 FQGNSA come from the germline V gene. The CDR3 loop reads CASSYGGGLTGELFF. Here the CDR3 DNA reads TGTGCCAGCAGCTACGGGGGCGGTCTGACCGGGGAGCTGTTTTTT.

CDR3: CSVEGTTETNYGYTF. In DNA form, the CDR3 reads TGCAGCGTTGAAGGCACGACAGAGACTAACTATGGCTACACCTTC. The J gene is TRBJ1-2, the V gene TRBV29-1; D is possibly TRBD1 (5 bases). Germline loops: CDR1 SQVTM, CDR2 ANQGSEA. The CDR3 loop spans 15 amino acids. The ends were cut back, 1 base at V and 0 bases at J, with 12 bases in the middle.

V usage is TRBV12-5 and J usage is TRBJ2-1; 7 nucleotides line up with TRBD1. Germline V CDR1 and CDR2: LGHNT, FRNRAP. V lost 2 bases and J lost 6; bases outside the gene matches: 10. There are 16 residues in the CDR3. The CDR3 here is CASGLTTGEIFNEQFF. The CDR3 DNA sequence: TGTGCTAGTGGTTTGACTACAGGGGAGATATTCAATGAGCAGTTCTTC.

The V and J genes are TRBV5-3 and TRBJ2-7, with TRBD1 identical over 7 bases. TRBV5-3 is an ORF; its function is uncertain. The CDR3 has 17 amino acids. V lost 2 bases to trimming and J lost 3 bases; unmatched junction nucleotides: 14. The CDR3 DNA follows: TGTGCCAGAAGCTTTTACAATACAGGGGATCAGGGCTACGAGCAGTACTTC. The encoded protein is CARSFYNTGDQGYEQYF.

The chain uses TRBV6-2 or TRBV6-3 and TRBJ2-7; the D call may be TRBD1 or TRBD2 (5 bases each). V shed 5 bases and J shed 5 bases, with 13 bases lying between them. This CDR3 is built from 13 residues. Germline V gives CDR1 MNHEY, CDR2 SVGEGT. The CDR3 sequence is CASSTPSGHEQYF. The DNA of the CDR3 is TGTGCCAGCAGTACCCCCTCGGGGCACGAGCAGTACTTC.

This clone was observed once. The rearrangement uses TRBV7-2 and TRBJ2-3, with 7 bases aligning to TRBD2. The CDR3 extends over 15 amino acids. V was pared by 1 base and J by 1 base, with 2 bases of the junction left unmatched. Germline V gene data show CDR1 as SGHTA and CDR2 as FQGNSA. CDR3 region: CASSLGLAGTDTQYF. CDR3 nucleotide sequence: TGTGCCAGCAGCTTAGGGCTAGCGGGCACAGATACGCAGTATTTT.